This is a list of T cell receptor beta chains from one sample in a study of neurological immune-mediated disorders. Via MiXCR, TCRdb re-called the 5' RACE reads, giving one row per CDR3 protein. The sample shows some 87,000 distinct CDR3 sequences, roughly 13% of them seen only once. Sequenced sample: PBMCs. The receptors were sampled from a female donor with HTLV-1-associated myelopathy (HAM/TSP). Both conserved end residues are part of each CDR3. D genes are given only for firm matches. Expanded clones get a size class; other rows say once, few or many, or leave the size out.

J gene: TRBJ2-1
D gene: TRBD1
clone size: many
V gene: TRBV20-1
CDR3 protein: CSARARTGDLNEQFF
CDR3 DNA: TGCAGTGCTAGGGCCCGGACAGGGGACCTCAATGAGCAGTTCTTC

J gene: TRBJ2-1
D gene: NA
clone size: many
V gene: TRBV7-8
CDR3 protein: CASSFAGGNEQFF
CDR3 DNA: TGTGCCAGCAGCTTTGCGGGCGGGAATGAGCAGTTCTTC

J gene: TRBJ2-7
D gene: NA
clone size: NA
V gene: TRBV20-1
CDR3 protein: CSARDRVGAAADQYF
CDR3 DNA: TGCAGTGCTAGAGATCGGGTGGGGGCCGCCGCGGATCAGTACTTC

J gene: TRBJ2-7
D gene: NA
clone size: many
V gene: TRBV28
CDR3 protein: CASRTGPSYEQYF
CDR3 DNA: TGTGCCAGCCGGACCGGACCGTCGTACGAGCAGTACTTC

J gene: TRBJ1-2
D gene: NA
clone size: many
V gene: TRBV6-1
CDR3 protein: CASSEGGNRRNYGYTF
CDR3 DNA: TGTGCCAGCAGTGAAGGGGGAAACAGGAGAAACTATGGCTACACCTTC

J gene: TRBJ2-1
D gene: NA
clone size: NA
V gene: TRBV7-2
CDR3 protein: CASSSRHGSYNEQFF
CDR3 DNA: TGTGCCAGCAGCTCCCGACATGGCTCCTACAATGAGCAGTTCTTC

J gene: TRBJ1-5
D gene: NA
clone size: many
V gene: TRBV5-5
CDR3 protein: CASSSLGASNQPQHF
CDR3 DNA: TGTGCCAGCAGCTCTTTGGGGGCAAGCAATCAGCCCCAGCATTTT

J gene: TRBJ2-7
D gene: TRBD2
clone size: many
V gene: TRBV12-3/TRBV12-4
CDR3 protein: CASAEGGNEQYF
CDR3 DNA: TGTGCCAGCGCCGAGGGAGGGAACGAGCAGTACTTC

J gene: TRBJ2-7
D gene: NA
clone size: once
V gene: TRBV18
CDR3 protein: CASSLRRGGLTYEQYF
CDR3 DNA: TGTGCCAGCTCACTACGAAGGGGGGGCCTAACCTACGAGCAGTACTTC

J gene: TRBJ2-3
D gene: TRBD2
clone size: many
V gene: TRBV4-1
CDR3 protein: CASSPQQTSGGLDTQYF
CDR3 DNA: TGCGCCAGCAGCCCACAACAGACTAGCGGGGGATTGGATACGCAGTATTTT

J gene: TRBJ2-5
D gene: NA
clone size: NA
V gene: TRBV2
CDR3 protein: CASSEKSTQYF
CDR3 DNA: TGTGCCAGCAGCGAAAAGAGTACCCAGTACTTC

J gene: TRBJ2-2
D gene: NA
clone size: many
V gene: TRBV2
CDR3 protein: CASSVQGATGELFF
CDR3 DNA: TGTGCCAGCAGTGTTCAGGGTGCCACCGGGGAGCTGTTTTTT

J gene: TRBJ2-3
D gene: NA
clone size: NA
V gene: TRBV12-3/TRBV12-4
CDR3 protein: CASSLGLPDTQYF
CDR3 DNA: TGTGCCAGCAGTCTCGGACTCCCCGATACGCAGTATTTT

J gene: TRBJ2-1
D gene: NA
clone size: many
V gene: TRBV28
CDR3 protein: CASSPAGASSYNEQFF
CDR3 DNA: TGTGCCAGCAGTCCGGCGGGGGCTAGCTCCTACAATGAGCAGTTCTTC

J gene: TRBJ2-3
D gene: TRBD2
clone size: many
V gene: TRBV20-1
CDR3 protein: CSARTSFTDTQYF
CDR3 DNA: TGCAGTGCTCGGACTAGCTTCACAGATACGCAGTATTTT

J gene: TRBJ2-7
D gene: TRBD2
clone size: many
V gene: TRBV5-1
CDR3 protein: CASSWGGIAYEQYF
CDR3 DNA: TGCGCCAGCAGCTGGGGGGGGATCGCCTACGAGCAGTACTTC

J gene: TRBJ2-2
D gene: NA
clone size: many
V gene: TRBV3-1
CDR3 protein: CASSQDTLGELFF
CDR3 DNA: TGTGCCAGCAGCCAAGACACCCTCGGGGAGCTGTTTTTT

J gene: TRBJ1-2
D gene: NA
clone size: many
V gene: TRBV12-3/TRBV12-4
CDR3 protein: CASSFRWQEGYGYTF
CDR3 DNA: TGTGCCAGCAGTTTTCGGTGGCAGGAAGGCTATGGCTACACCTTC

J gene: TRBJ2-2
D gene: NA
clone size: many
V gene: TRBV6-5
CDR3 protein: CASSYEGSGELFF
CDR3 DNA: TGTGCCAGCAGTTACGAGGGGTCCGGGGAGCTGTTTTTT

J gene: TRBJ2-7
D gene: TRBD2
clone size: many
V gene: TRBV5-4
CDR3 protein: CASSWGTSGYEQYF
CDR3 DNA: TGTGCCAGCAGCTGGGGGACTAGCGGCTACGAGCAGTACTTC

J gene: TRBJ1-2
D gene: NA
clone size: many
V gene: TRBV5-1
CDR3 protein: CASSLTGTTDGYTF
CDR3 DNA: TGCGCCAGCAGCTTAACCGGGACCACGGATGGCTACACCTTC

J gene: TRBJ2-7
D gene: NA
clone size: many
V gene: TRBV7-2
CDR3 protein: CASSSSFGQVDEQYF
CDR3 DNA: TGTGCCAGCAGCTCTTCATTCGGGCAAGTCGACGAGCAGTACTTC

J gene: TRBJ2-7
D gene: TRBD1
clone size: many
V gene: TRBV15
CDR3 protein: CATSGGQGPYEQYF
CDR3 DNA: TGTGCCACCAGCGGGGGACAGGGGCCCTACGAGCAGTACTTC

J gene: TRBJ2-7
D gene: NA
clone size: NA
V gene: TRBV28
CDR3 protein: CASRGPIYEQYF
CDR3 DNA: TGTGCCAGCAGGGGGCCTATCTACGAGCAGTACTTC

J gene: TRBJ2-5
D gene: NA
clone size: many
V gene: TRBV2
CDR3 protein: CASSGMVQTQYF
CDR3 DNA: TGTGCCAGCAGTGGGATGGTTCAGACCCAGTACTTC

J gene: TRBJ2-2
D gene: NA
clone size: many
V gene: TRBV28
CDR3 protein: CASSLIGVDTGELFF
CDR3 DNA: TGTGCCAGCAGCTTGATAGGGGTGGACACCGGGGAGCTGTTTTTT

J gene: TRBJ2-1
D gene: TRBD2
clone size: many
V gene: TRBV7-8
CDR3 protein: CASSSPGLAGNNEQFF
CDR3 DNA: TGTGCCAGCAGCTCACCGGGACTAGCGGGAAACAATGAGCAGTTCTTC

J gene: TRBJ2-3
D gene: NA
clone size: many
V gene: TRBV18
CDR3 protein: CASSPVLEGSTDTQYF
CDR3 DNA: TGTGCCAGCTCACCTGTACTAGAGGGGAGTACAGATACGCAGTATTTT

J gene: TRBJ2-2
D gene: TRBD2
clone size: many
V gene: TRBV7-8
CDR3 protein: CASSLIRLSGGATGELFF
CDR3 DNA: TGTGCCAGCAGCTTAATCCGCCTTTCGGGGGGGGCAACCGGGGAGCTGTTTTTT

J gene: TRBJ2-5
D gene: TRBD1
clone size: many
V gene: TRBV6-1
CDR3 protein: CASIRTGLQETQYF
CDR3 DNA: TGTGCCAGCATCAGGACAGGTCTTCAAGAGACCCAGTACTTC

J gene: TRBJ2-5
D gene: NA
clone size: many
V gene: TRBV5-1
CDR3 protein: CASSKDQETQYF
CDR3 DNA: TGCGCCAGCAGCAAGGACCAAGAGACCCAGTACTTC

J gene: TRBJ1-1
D gene: NA
clone size: many
V gene: TRBV2
CDR3 protein: CASSDRAGEAFF
CDR3 DNA: TGTGCCAGCAGTGACAGGGCCGGTGAAGCTTTCTTT

J gene: TRBJ1-2
D gene: NA
clone size: many
V gene: TRBV7-6
CDR3 protein: CASSPGTAADGYTF
CDR3 DNA: TGTGCCAGCAGCCCCGGGACGGCGGCTGATGGCTACACCTTC

J gene: TRBJ1-2
D gene: NA
clone size: many
V gene: TRBV29-1
CDR3 protein: CSVGAGANYGYTF
CDR3 DNA: TGCAGCGTTGGGGCAGGGGCCAACTATGGCTACACCTTC

J gene: TRBJ2-5
D gene: TRBD2
clone size: few
V gene: TRBV3-1
CDR3 protein: CASSQHASGGRQETQYF
CDR3 DNA: TGTGCCAGCAGCCAACATGCTAGCGGGGGACGACAAGAGACCCAGTACTTC

J gene: TRBJ1-2
D gene: NA
clone size: many
V gene: TRBV5-1
CDR3 protein: CASSPSGGNGYTF
CDR3 DNA: TGCGCCAGCAGCCCATCTGGGGGCAATGGCTACACCTTC

J gene: TRBJ2-3
D gene: TRBD1
clone size: medium-sized
V gene: TRBV10-3
CDR3 protein: CAISGRDRAADTQYF
CDR3 DNA: TGTGCCATCAGTGGACGGGACAGGGCTGCAGATACGCAGTATTTT

J gene: TRBJ2-1
D gene: NA
clone size: many
V gene: TRBV24-1
CDR3 protein: CATSDLNEQFF
CDR3 DNA: TGTGCCACCAGTGATTTAAATGAGCAGTTCTTC

J gene: TRBJ1-6
D gene: NA
clone size: many
V gene: TRBV20-1
CDR3 protein: CSAPGRELNSPLHF
CDR3 DNA: TGCAGTGCTCCTGGCAGGGAACTTAATTCACCCCTCCACTTT

J gene: TRBJ2-7
D gene: NA
clone size: NA
V gene: TRBV28
CDR3 protein: CASSFRQGNEQYF
CDR3 DNA: TGTGCCAGCAGTTTTAGGCAGGGGAACGAGCAGTACTTC

J gene: TRBJ2-1
D gene: NA
clone size: many
V gene: TRBV5-5
CDR3 protein: CASSWRTDHNEQFF
CDR3 DNA: TGTGCCAGCAGCTGGAGGACAGACCACAATGAGCAGTTCTTC

J gene: TRBJ1-2
D gene: TRBD1
clone size: many
V gene: TRBV20-1
CDR3 protein: CSARGGTVKNGYTF
CDR3 DNA: TGCAGTGCCCGGGGGGGGACAGTAAAGAATGGCTACACCTTC

J gene: TRBJ2-3
D gene: NA
clone size: many
V gene: TRBV9
CDR3 protein: CASSGSPGRGDTQYF
CDR3 DNA: TGTGCCAGCAGCGGTAGTCCGGGGCGGGGAGATACGCAGTATTTT

J gene: TRBJ2-7
D gene: TRBD1
clone size: many
V gene: TRBV20-1
CDR3 protein: CSARGTGFEQYF
CDR3 DNA: TGCAGTGCTAGGGGGACAGGGTTCGAGCAGTACTTC

J gene: TRBJ2-3
D gene: TRBD2
clone size: many
V gene: TRBV10-2
CDR3 protein: CASSESGTSGFSTDTQYF
CDR3 DNA: TGCGCCAGCAGTGAGTCGGGCACTAGCGGGTTTAGCACAGATACGCAGTATTTT

J gene: TRBJ2-2
D gene: NA
clone size: many
V gene: TRBV5-1
CDR3 protein: CASSLYGGPTGTGELFF
CDR3 DNA: TGCGCCAGCAGCTTGTACGGGGGGCCGACCGGGACCGGGGAGCTGTTTTTT